Shown below are 14 T cell receptor beta chains from a single sample sequenced in a study of T cell responses to AZD1222 COVID-19 vaccine. TCRdb's table, derived via immunoSEQ multiplex PCR, lists solely in-frame clones and lacks some. This table has about 77,000 clones, about 92% appearing once. The sample was peripheral blood, taken 28 days after the second AZD1222 dose. Receptor source: an adult who received the AZD1222 COVID-19 vaccine.

V gene TRBV28 combines with J gene TRBJ2-7; D not resolved. The CDR3 has 13 amino acids. The germline CDR1 and CDR2 sequences are MDHEN and SYDVKM. Trimming took off 3 bases at V and 5 bases at J, with 11 bases between the two ends. Here the CDR3 reads CASSFLRNNEQYF. The CDR3 DNA is TGTGCCAGCAGTTTCTTGCGGAATAACGAGCAGTACTTC.

The chain employs TRBV12-3 or TRBV12-4 and TRBJ1-4, with D uncertain. CDR3 length equals 13 residues. Trimming left V 3 bases short and J 5 bases short, with 7 bases between. The CDR3 spells CASSFIVNEKLFF. The CDR3 region has the DNA TGTGCCAGCAGTTTTATAGTCAATGAAAAACTGTTTTTT.

This clone appeared a single time. Here the CDR3 DNA reads TGTGCCAGCAGCTCACCGCTACGGGGTTATGGGGCCAACGTCCTGACTTTC. As protein: CASSSPLRGYGANVLTF. The rearrangement uses TRBV5-5 and TRBJ2-6, with D maybe TRBD2 (5 bases). Germline V gene data show CDR1 as SGHKS and CDR2 as YYEKEE (reference sequence). CDR3 length: 17 residues. V lost 3 bases and J 3 bases, leaving 16 bases between the germline ends.

In the case of this clone: The sample holds other DNA sequences that translate to the same CDR3. The rearrangement links TRBV6-5 to TRBJ1-2; D may be TRBD1 (5 bases). This CDR3 is 12 amino acids long. Germline values: CDR1 MNHEY, CDR2 SVGAGI. The V end lost 4 bases, the J end lost 7 bases, and 10 bases lay between the germline ends. The CDR3 nucleotides read TGTGCCAGCAGTTCGCAGGGTTTTGGCTACACCTTC. This encodes CASSSQGFGYTF.

The chain has TRBV5-4 and TRBJ2-7, with a tentative D call TRBD2 (6 bases). V was shortened by 5 bases and J by 3 bases, with 15 bases between the two germline ends. This CDR3 has 14 residues. Germline V CDR1 and CDR2: SGHNT, YYREEE (reference sequence). CDR3 loop: CASSSGGKLYEQYF. In nucleotides, the CDR3 is TGTGCCAGCAGTAGTGGCGGGAAGCTCTACGAGCAGTACTTC.

Turning to this clone: The same CDR3 also results from other DNA sequences found in this sample. The rearrangement uses TRBV3-1 (or the pseudogene TRBV3-2) and TRBJ1-2; no reliable D call. The length of the CDR3 is 13 residues. Per germline, CDR1 LGHDT and CDR2 YNNKEL (reference sequence). V was shortened by 4 bases and J by 2 bases, with 8 bases between the two germline ends. Here the CDR3 DNA reads TGTGCCAGCAGCCCAACAGCAAACTATGGCTACACCTTC. It yields the protein CASSPTANYGYTF.

This chain connects TRBV7-9 to TRBJ1-1; 8 bases match TRBD1. Germline assignment: CDR1 SEHNR and CDR2 FQNEAQ (reference sequence). J was trimmed by 0 bases and V by 4 bases; bases with no gene match: 4. CDR3 size: 15 residues. Here the CDR3 reads CASSWDRRLNTEAFF. In nucleotides, the CDR3 is TGTGCCAGCAGCTGGGACAGGCGACTGAACACTGAAGCTTTCTTT.

The chain links TRBV3-1 (or the pseudogene TRBV3-2) to TRBJ1-4; TRBD1 aligns across 11 bases. This CDR3 has 17 residues. From germline, CDR1 is LGHDT and CDR2 YNNKEL (reference sequence). After removal of 3 bases from V and 1 base from J, the junction contained 4 bases not matched to a gene. The CDR3 nucleotides read TGTGCCAGCAGCCACCCGGACAGGGGGCGAACTAATGAAAAACTGTTTTTT. Its protein product is CASSHPDRGRTNEKLFF.

The chain couples TRBV24-1 to TRBJ2-1; TRBD2 matches 7 bases. This CDR3 contains 16 residues. J was trimmed by 2 bases and V by 2 bases; bases with no gene match: 5. Per the germline V gene, CDR1 is KGHDR and CDR2 is SFDVKD. CDR3 nucleotide sequence: TGTGCCACCAGTGATTCGGGAGGCCGAACCTACAATGAGCAGTTCTTC. Protein product: CATSDSGGRTYNEQFF.

The chain combines TRBV29-1 with TRBJ1-2; 8 bases agree with TRBD1. From germline, CDR1 is SQVTM and CDR2 ANQGSEA. There are 12 residues in the CDR3. J gave up 1 base and V 7 bases, and 2 bases lay outside the gene matches. Here the CDR3 reads CSAGQGNYGYTF. In DNA form, the CDR3 reads TGCAGCGCTGGACAGGGTAACTATGGCTACACCTTC. The complete variable domain, with remaining parts taken from reference TRBV29-1 and TRBJ1-2, reads SAVISQKPSRDICQRGTSLTIQCQVDSQVTMMFWYRQQPGQSLTLIATANQGSEATYESGFVIDKFPISRPNLTFSTLTVSNMSPEDSSIYLCSAGQGNYGYTFGSGTRLTVV.

V gene TRBV2 combines with J gene TRBJ2-1; a weak D match, TRBD2 (6 bases). Germline CDR1 and CDR2: SNHLY and FYNNEI. V was shortened by 7 bases and J by 2 bases, with 12 bases between the two germline ends. CDR3 length: 14 residues. The CDR3 DNA reads TGTGCCAGCAATAGGAGGGATACCTACAATGAGCAGTTCTTC. Encoded protein: CASNRRDTYNEQFF.

This clone occurred once. J is TRBJ2-3 and V is TRBV19; the D gene is possibly TRBD1 (6 bases). The CDR3 loop spans 13 amino acids. The germline V and J ends were trimmed by 5 bases and 2 bases, with 8 bases remaining between them. Looked up from germline, CDR1 is LNHDA and CDR2 is SQIVND (reference sequence). The CDR3 sequence is CASSGGLTDTQYF. The CDR3 DNA reads as TGTGCCAGTAGTGGGGGCCTCACAGATACGCAGTATTTT.

The chain joins TRBV2 to TRBJ1-2; tentatively, D is TRBD1 (5 bases). Germline CDR1 SNHLY, CDR2 FYNNEI. This CDR3 comprises 14 residues. V was shortened by 5 bases and J by 7 bases, with 17 bases between the two germline ends. The CDR3 here is CASSYSDGTIGYTF. As DNA, the CDR3 is TGTGCCAGCAGTTACAGTGACGGGACGATTGGCTACACCTTC.

This chain connects TRBV27 to TRBJ2-7; 11 nucleotides line up with TRBD2. The germline V gene encodes CDR1 MNHEY and CDR2 SMNVEV (reference sequence). V dropped 0 bases and J dropped 3; count of bases not matched to a gene: 4. CDR3 length: 16 amino acids. The CDR3 loop is CASSLSGTSGLYEQYF. Written as DNA, the CDR3 is TGTGCCAGCAGTTTATCAGGGACTAGCGGCCTCTACGAGCAGTACTTC.